Detailed here is one TCR beta chain. The CDR3 runs 16 residues. V dropped 1 base and J dropped 0; count of bases not matched to a gene: 3. Authors' analysis steps: Estimation of nucleated cell counts relied on the amplification of reference gene primers. Here immunoSEQ multiplex PCR was the method, and the copy in TCRdb shows in-frame clones only, minus some. The V and J calls and clone size come from that table; D and trimming were worked out from the DNA. Of approximately 210,000 clones listed, about 80% are singletons. The source of the sample is a study of blood T cell repertoires in COVID-19. Study overall: The origin of the acute and convalescent COVID-19 samples was the United States, Italy and Spain. T cells, B-cell-depleted T cells, or PBMCs supplied cDNA or gDNA.

Source material: peripheral blood. This chain joins TRBV5-3 and TRBJ2-1, with 8 bases identical to TRBD2. TRBV5-3 is known as an ORF, though its function is uncertain. The sequence came from a woman aged 40-49 years with active or convalescent COVID-19. The CDR3 region is CARSLKAGGSYNEQFF. In DNA, the CDR3 is TGTGCCAGAAGCTTGAAGGCGGGGGGCTCCTACAATGAGCAGTTCTTC.